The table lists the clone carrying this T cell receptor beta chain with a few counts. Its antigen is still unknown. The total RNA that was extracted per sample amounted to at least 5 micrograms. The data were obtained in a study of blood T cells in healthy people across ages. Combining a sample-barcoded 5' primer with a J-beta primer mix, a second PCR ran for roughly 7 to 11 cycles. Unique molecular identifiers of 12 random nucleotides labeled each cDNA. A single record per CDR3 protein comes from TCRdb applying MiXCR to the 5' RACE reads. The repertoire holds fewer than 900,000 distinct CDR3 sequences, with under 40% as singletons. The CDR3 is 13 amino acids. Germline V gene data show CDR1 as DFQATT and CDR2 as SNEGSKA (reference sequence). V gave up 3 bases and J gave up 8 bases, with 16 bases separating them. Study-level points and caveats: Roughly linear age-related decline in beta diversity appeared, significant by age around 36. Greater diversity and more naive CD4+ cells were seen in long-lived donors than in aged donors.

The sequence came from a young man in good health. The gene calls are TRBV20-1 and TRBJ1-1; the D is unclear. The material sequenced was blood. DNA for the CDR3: TGCAGTGCTAGGCGGACTGCCAAGGCGGAAGCTTTCTTT. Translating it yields CSARRTAKAEAFF.